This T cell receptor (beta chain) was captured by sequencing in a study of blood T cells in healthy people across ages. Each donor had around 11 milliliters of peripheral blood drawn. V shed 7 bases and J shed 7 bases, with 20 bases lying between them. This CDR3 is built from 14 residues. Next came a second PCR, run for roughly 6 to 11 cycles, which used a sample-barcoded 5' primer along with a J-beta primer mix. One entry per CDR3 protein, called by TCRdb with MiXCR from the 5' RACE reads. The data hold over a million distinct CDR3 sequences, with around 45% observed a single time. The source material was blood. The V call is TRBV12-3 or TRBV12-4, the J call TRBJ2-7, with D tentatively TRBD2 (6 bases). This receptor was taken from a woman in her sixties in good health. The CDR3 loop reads CASTSGDRGNEQYF. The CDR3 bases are TGTGCCAGCACCTCGGGGGACCGGGGGAATGAGCAGTACTTC.